This T cell receptor beta chain was observed in a study of post-analysis software for immune sequencing data. Study-level findings and limits: Patients showed TRBV5-6, TRBV5-1 and TRBV20-1 among 4 or 5 TRBV segments more frequent than in controls.

A word on this clonotype: No antigen is known for it.

The CDR3 has 12 amino acids. Trimming cost V 1 base and J 6 bases, with 6 bases left between them. Germline V gives CDR1 SGHDN, CDR2 FVKESK. Unique molecular identifiers were built into the TCR beta cDNA libraries. When about 1 to 11 million T cells were used, they gave approximately 450,000 cDNA molecules. From the PCR reads, TCRdb called clonotypes with MiXCR, one entry per CDR3 protein. The table records fewer than 600,000 distinct CDR3 sequences, roughly 45% of them present only once. This clonotype was obtained from a girl between 5 and 17 years old with multiple sclerosis. The chain carries TRBV14 and TRBJ1-2, with unresolved D. The sequenced sample consisted of blood. CDR3 sequence: CASSQAYDGYTF. CDR3 sequence (DNA): TGTGCCAGCAGCCAAGCTTACGATGGCTACACCTTC.